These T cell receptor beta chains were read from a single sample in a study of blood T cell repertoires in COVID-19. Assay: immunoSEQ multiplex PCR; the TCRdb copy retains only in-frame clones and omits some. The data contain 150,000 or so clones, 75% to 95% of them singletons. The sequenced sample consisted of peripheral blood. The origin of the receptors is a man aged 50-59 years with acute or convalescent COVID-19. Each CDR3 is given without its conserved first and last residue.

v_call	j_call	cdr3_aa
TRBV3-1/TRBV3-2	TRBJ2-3	ASSRRTGGTDTQY
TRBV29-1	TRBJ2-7	SVEQGPYEQY
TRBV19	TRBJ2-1	ASTLIWGLAGDEQF
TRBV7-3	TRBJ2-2	ASSSMATGTGELF
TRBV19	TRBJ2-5	ASSQGFQETQY
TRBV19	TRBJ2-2	ASRDYPANTGELF
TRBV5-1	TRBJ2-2	ASIMETINTGELF
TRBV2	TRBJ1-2	ASRGQDSNYGYT
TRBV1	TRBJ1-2	TSSQNGSRDREATLDYGYT
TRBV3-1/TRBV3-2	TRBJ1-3	ASSQVGGILSGNTIY
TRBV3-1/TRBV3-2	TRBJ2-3	ASSRAASGGSDTQY
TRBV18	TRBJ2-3	ASSLRVLTDTQY
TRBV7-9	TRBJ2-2	ASSLEGKGELF
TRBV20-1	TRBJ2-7	SATSGHEQY
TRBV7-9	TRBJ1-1	ASSSGGEPNTEAF
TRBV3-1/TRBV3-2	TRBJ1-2	ASSQDDREAYGYT
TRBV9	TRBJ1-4	ASSSRPGATNEKLF
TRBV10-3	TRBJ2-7	AIRSGSSYEQY
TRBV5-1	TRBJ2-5	ASSLLAGVETQY
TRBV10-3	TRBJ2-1	AISEGGDNEQF
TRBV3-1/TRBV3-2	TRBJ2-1	ASSLSGPYNEQF
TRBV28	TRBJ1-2	ASTSVLYGYT
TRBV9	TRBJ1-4	ASSVGAATNEKLF
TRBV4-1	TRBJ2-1	ASSQEGTGGREQF
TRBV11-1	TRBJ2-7	ASSVSQYEQY
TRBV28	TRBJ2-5	ASSPGLRETQY
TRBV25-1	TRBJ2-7	ASSEYGGDEQY
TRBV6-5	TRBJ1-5	ASSREGSNQPQH
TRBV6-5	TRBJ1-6	ASTSQGANSPLH
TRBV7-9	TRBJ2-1	ASSPGTSLYNEQF
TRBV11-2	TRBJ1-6	ASSLEQGARH
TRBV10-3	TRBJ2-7	AISGGTTGRRYEQY
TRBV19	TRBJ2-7	ASSSSGSPYEQY
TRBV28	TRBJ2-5	ASSSPRDRVWETQY
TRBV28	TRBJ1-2	ASSFRTGWGYT
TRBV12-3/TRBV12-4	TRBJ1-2	ASSLSPGGYT
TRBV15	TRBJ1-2	ATSRDGRGGYT
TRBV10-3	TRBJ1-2	AISGSGGYT
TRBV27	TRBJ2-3	ASSLRSIVGHGANTQY
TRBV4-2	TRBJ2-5	ASSWGWDTQETQY
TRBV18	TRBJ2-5	ASSPYLEETQY
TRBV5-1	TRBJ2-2	ASSRDMDTGELF
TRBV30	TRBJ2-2	AWRRGTGTFTGELF
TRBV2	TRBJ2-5	ASSLSVLETQY
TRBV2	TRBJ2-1	ASSDRFGQF
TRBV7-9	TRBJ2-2	ASSLVQGPGELF
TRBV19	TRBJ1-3	ASKVGAASSGNTIY
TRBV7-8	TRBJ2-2	ASSLVGVAGELF
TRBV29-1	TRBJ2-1	SVDLLAGGVNEQF
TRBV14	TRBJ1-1	ASSHQGRNTEAF
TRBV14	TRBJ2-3	ASSPTGDTQY
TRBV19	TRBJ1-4	ASSIVTSNEKLF
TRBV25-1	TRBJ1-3	ASRTGGPGNTIY
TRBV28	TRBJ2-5	ASSLGGRIQETQY
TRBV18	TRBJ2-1	ASSPGTGTMYNEQF
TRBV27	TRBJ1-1	ASTPYYLGGLNTEAF
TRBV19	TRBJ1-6	ASSTTGQNSPLH